This is a list of T cell receptor beta chains from one sample in a study of blood T cells in healthy people across ages. TCRdb re-called the 5' RACE reads with MiXCR, one entry per CDR3 protein. The sample holds more than 900,000 distinct CDR3 sequences, under 35% seen once. Another study also made use of these data, one on T cells of mothers and their children.

The source material was blood. The receptors derive from a woman between 40 and 55 years old in good health. CDR3s include the opening cysteine and the closing phenylalanine or tryptophan. The D gene is left open where the match is weak. Clone size appears in some rows only: once, few, many, or a class for an expanded clone.

CDR3 length	D gene	V gene	clone size	J gene	CDR3 protein	CDR3 DNA
14	TRBD1	TRBV12-3/TRBV12-4	few	TRBJ2-7	CATAKVPGGYEQYF	TGTGCCACCGCCAAGGTCCCAGGGGGCTACGAGCAGTACTTC
15	TRBD2	TRBV7-6	many	TRBJ2-3	CASGGGGFSSDTQYF	TGTGCCAGCGGCGGGGGGGGGTTCAGCAGTGATACGCAGTATTTT
14	-	TRBV7-3	-	TRBJ2-2	CASGGQGLPRELFF	TGTGCCAGCGGCGGCCAGGGGTTGCCCCGGGAGCTGTTTTTT
15	TRBD1	TRBV20-1	-	TRBJ2-4	CSARTGLMNKNIQYF	TGCAGTGCTAGGACAGGGTTGATGAACAAAAACATTCAGTACTTC
13	TRBD1	TRBV12-3/TRBV12-4	-	TRBJ1-1	CASSRTGPTEAFF	TGTGCCAGCAGCCGGACAGGGCCCACTGAAGCTTTCTTT
14	TRBD2	TRBV29-1	many	TRBJ2-5	CSVDRGGRSETQYF	TGCAGCGTTGACCGGGGGGGCAGATCAGAGACCCAGTACTTC
16	-	TRBV12-5	-	TRBJ1-5	CASGFRGTDSNQPQHF	TGTGCTAGTGGTTTCCGAGGGACGGATAGCAATCAGCCCCAGCATTTT
14	-	TRBV30	-	TRBJ1-2	CAWRAIDSNYGYTF	TGTGCCTGGAGGGCCATAGACAGTAACTATGGCTACACCTTC
15	TRBD2	TRBV4-1	-	TRBJ2-5	CASRQGLAGAETQYF	TGCGCCAGCAGGCAGGGACTAGCGGGAGCGGAGACCCAGTACTTC
15	TRBD1	TRBV5-5	-	TRBJ1-2	CASSGGQGNSYGYTF	TGTGCCAGCAGCGGAGGACAGGGGAACAGCTATGGCTACACCTTC
11	-	TRBV10-3	-	TRBJ1-2	CAIRRTDQYTF	TGTGCCATCAGGAGGACGGATCAGTACACCTTC
13	-	TRBV28	few	TRBJ1-2	CASSPPRRHGYTF	TGTGCCAGCAGCCCTCCCCGGCGGCATGGCTACACCTTC
12	TRBD1	TRBV24-1	-	TRBJ2-1	CATSDPNRGWFF	TGTGCCACCAGTGACCCAAACAGGGGGTGGTTCTTC
15	-	TRBV28	-	TRBJ2-3	CASSGGGVGTDTQYF	TGTGCCAGCAGTGGGGGCGGTGTGGGGACAGATACGCAGTATTTT
17	TRBD1	TRBV4-1	many	TRBJ2-7	CASSQFPTGTGGYEQYF	TGCGCCAGCAGCCAATTCCCAACCGGGACAGGGGGCTACGAGCAGTACTTC
16	-	TRBV12-3/TRBV12-4	-	TRBJ1-6	CASSFSAQGYNSPLHF	TGTGCCAGCAGTTTTTCGGCACAGGGTTATAATTCACCCCTCCACTTT
12	-	TRBV3-1	-	TRBJ1-6	CASGLRNSPLHF	TGTGCCAGCGGACTCAGGAATTCACCCCTCCACTTT
13	-	TRBV20-1	few	TRBJ1-4	CSALAREGEKLFF	TGCAGTGCTCTTGCGAGGGAGGGCGAAAAACTGTTTTTT
14	-	TRBV5-1	few	TRBJ1-6	CASSEGGLNSPLHF	TGCGCCAGCAGCGAGGGAGGGCTAAATTCACCCCTCCACTTT
14	-	TRBV7-2	-	TRBJ2-4	CASSPRQETGPKYF	TGTGCCAGCAGCCCCCGACAGGAAACCGGCCCTAAGTACTTC
16	TRBD1	TRBV18	-	TRBJ2-5	CASSPPVRQGREAQYF	TGTGCCAGCTCACCACCGGTCAGACAGGGGAGAGAGGCCCAGTACTTC
16	-	TRBV9	-	TRBJ2-3	CASSKTSPTSTDTQYF	TGTGCCAGCAGCAAGACTAGTCCAACTAGCACAGATACGCAGTATTTT
15	-	TRBV9	few	TRBJ2-1	CASSAQTGLNNEQFF	TGTGCCAGCAGCGCCCAGACAGGTCTAAACAATGAGCAGTTCTTC
19	-	TRBV4-1	once	TRBJ2-1	CASSQGPIGGSSSYNEQFF	TGCGCCAGCAGCCAAGGTCCAATCGGCGGGTCCAGCTCCTACAATGAGCAGTTCTTC
18	-	TRBV12-3/TRBV12-4	-	TRBJ2-3	CASSLEAGRITRTDTQYF	TGTGCCAGCAGCCTAGAGGCGGGACGAATAACCCGCACAGATACGCAGTATTTT
12	-	TRBV7-9	few	TRBJ2-7	CASSSGAREQYF	TGTGCCAGCAGTTCAGGGGCCCGCGAGCAGTACTTC
15	TRBD1	TRBV7-2	-	TRBJ2-5	CASSLGRRGLETQYF	TGTGCCAGCAGCTTAGGGCGCAGGGGGCTGGAGACCCAGTACTTC
18	-	TRBV27	-	TRBJ1-5	CASSLSRGESYSNQPQHF	TGTGCCAGCAGTTTATCCCGAGGGGAGTCGTATAGCAATCAGCCCCAGCATTTT
14	TRBD1	TRBV5-6	-	TRBJ1-3	CASSLGQGRNTIYF	TGTGCCAGCAGCTTGGGACAGGGAAGAAACACCATATATTTT
15	-	TRBV7-2	few	TRBJ2-5	CASSLGDRGSETQYF	TGTGCCAGCAGCCTAGGCGACCGCGGGTCAGAGACCCAGTACTTC
19	TRBD1	TRBV3-1	once	TRBJ2-6	CASSQTGTGTGAGANVLTF	TGTGCCAGCAGCCAGACCGGGACAGGGACTGGTGCTGGGGCCAACGTCCTGACTTTC
14	TRBD1	TRBV7-9	many	TRBJ1-3	CASSLDREGNTIYF	TGTGCCAGCAGCCTGGACAGGGAAGGAAACACCATATATTTT
18	TRBD1	TRBV28	-	TRBJ2-1	CASSLQQGKLNPYNEQFF	TGTGCCAGCAGTTTACAACAGGGGAAACTGAACCCCTACAATGAGCAGTTCTTC
14	TRBD1	TRBV18	many	TRBJ2-7	CASSPIDRENEQYF	TGTGCCAGCTCACCTATTGACAGGGAGAACGAGCAGTACTTC
15	-	TRBV2	-	TRBJ2-6	CASSEVGTSANVLTF	TGTGCCAGCAGTGAAGTCGGGACAAGCGCCAACGTCCTGACTTTC
16	-	TRBV11-2	-	TRBJ1-2	CASSLEMAGPFYGYTF	TGTGCCAGCAGCTTAGAAATGGCAGGACCGTTTTATGGCTACACCTTC